This TCR beta chain was documented in a study of T cell repertoires in cytomegalovirus infection. Across the whole study: Recently identified HLA-C-restricted CMV epitopes were among the peptides used. CMV infection and matching HLA type were both indicated by public TCR beta signatures.

With respect to this clonotype: As yet, its antigen is unknown.

TCRdb re-derived calls from the reads in MiXCR, one entry per CDR3 protein. Here the sample spans about 830,000 distinct CDR3 sequences, approximately 30% being singletons. Study results and limitations: Ex vivo, HLA-C-restricted CMV-specific TCR beta clonotypes prevailed over the rest of the response. Carriage of CMV together with the relevant HLA was identifiable through cumulative public TCR beta family frequency.

The input for sequencing was cultured CD8+ T cells from PBMCs, taken from culture after CMV antigen stimulation. This clonotype originated in a human donor in good health (CMV status not recorded). Some clones in this sample may be carry-over from other donors' samples.

The CDR3 nucleotides read TGCGCCAGCAGCCAAGATCCAGCAGGGAGGGAAGCTTTCTTT. The encoded protein is CASSQDPAGREAFF. This chain connects TRBV4-1 to TRBJ1-1; D perhaps matches TRBD1 (5 bases). The CDR3 extends over 14 amino acids. With 0 bases removed from V and 8 bases from J, the gap between germline ends came to 13 bases. CDR1 and CDR2 from the germline V gene are MGHRA and YSYEKL.